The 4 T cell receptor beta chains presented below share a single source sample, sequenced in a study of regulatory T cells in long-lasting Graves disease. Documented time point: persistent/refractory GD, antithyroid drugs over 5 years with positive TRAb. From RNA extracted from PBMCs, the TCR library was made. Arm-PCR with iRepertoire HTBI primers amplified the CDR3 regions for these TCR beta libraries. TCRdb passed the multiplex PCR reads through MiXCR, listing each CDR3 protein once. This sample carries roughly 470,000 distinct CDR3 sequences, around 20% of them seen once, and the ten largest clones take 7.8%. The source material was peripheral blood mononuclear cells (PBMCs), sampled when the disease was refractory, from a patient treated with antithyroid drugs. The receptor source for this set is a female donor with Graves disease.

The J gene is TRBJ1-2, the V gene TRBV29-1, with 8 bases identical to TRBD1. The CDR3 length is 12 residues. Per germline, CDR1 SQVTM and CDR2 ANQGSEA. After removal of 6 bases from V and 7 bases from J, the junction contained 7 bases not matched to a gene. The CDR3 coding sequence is TGCAGCGTGTTGACAGGGGATTTTGGCTACACCTTC. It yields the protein CSVLTGDFGYTF.

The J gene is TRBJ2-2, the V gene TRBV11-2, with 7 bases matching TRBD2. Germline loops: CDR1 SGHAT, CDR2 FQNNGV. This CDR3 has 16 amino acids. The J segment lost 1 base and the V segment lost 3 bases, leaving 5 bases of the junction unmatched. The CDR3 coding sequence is TGTGCCAGCAGCTTTTTGGCTAGCGGGAACACCGGGGAGCTGTTTTTT. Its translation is CASSFLASGNTGELFF. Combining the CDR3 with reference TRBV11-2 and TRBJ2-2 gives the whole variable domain EAGVAQSPRYKIIEKRQSVAFWCNPISGHATLYWYQQILGQGPKLLIQFQNNGVVDDSQLPKDRFSAERLKGVDSTLKIQPAKLEDSAVYLCASSFLASGNTGELFFGEGSRLTVL.

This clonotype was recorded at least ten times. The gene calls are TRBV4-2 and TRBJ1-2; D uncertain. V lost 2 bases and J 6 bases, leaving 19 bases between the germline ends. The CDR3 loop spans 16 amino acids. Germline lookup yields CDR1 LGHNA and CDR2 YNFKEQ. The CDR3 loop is CASSQLQNPPVNGYTF. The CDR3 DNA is TGTGCCAGCAGCCAACTCCAGAACCCTCCAGTGAATGGCTACACCTTC.

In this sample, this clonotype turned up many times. CDR3 region: CSARDFRASWETQYF. For the CDR3, the DNA is TGCAGTGCTAGAGATTTCAGAGCTTCGTGGGAGACCCAGTACTTC. This chain links TRBV20-1 with TRBJ2-5; D call uncertain. Germline V CDR1 and CDR2: DFQATT, SNEGSKA (reference sequence). The V and J ends lost 0 bases and 5 bases respectively, with 16 bases between them. CDR3 length equals 15 residues.